A single sample gave rise to the 18 T cell receptor beta chains below, sequenced in a study of molecular identifiers for immune sequencing clone quantification. TCRdb re-derived calls from the PCR reads in MiXCR, one entry per CDR3 protein. The data show under 600,000 distinct CDR3 sequences, about a quarter seen once. The sample consisted of naive CD8+ T cells from blood, with Jurkat cell RNA spiked in. Noted subset: FACS-sorted CD8+CD4-CCR7+CD45RA+ naive T cells. The receptors originated from a human donor in good health. Some libraries in this study had Jurkat cell RNA spiked in.

This clonotype has more than one count but fewer than ten. The chain employs TRBV5-4 and TRBJ2-7; perhaps TRBD2 as D (5 bases). This CDR3 is built from 14 residues. From germline, CDR1 is SGHNT and CDR2 YYREEE (reference sequence). The V and J ends lost 3 bases and 0 bases respectively, with 10 bases between them. The CDR3 loop reads CASSSEAYSYEQYF. CDR3 in DNA: TGTGCCAGCAGCTCGGAGGCGTACTCCTACGAGCAGTACTTC.

V usage is TRBV20-1 and J usage is TRBJ1-4, with a tentative D call TRBD1 (6 bases). Trimming shortened V by 6 bases and J by 2 bases, and 13 bases separated the two germline ends. Germline loops: CDR1 DFQATT, CDR2 SNEGSKA (reference sequence). CDR3 length: 14 residues. CDR3 in amino acids: CSAPRGATNEKLFF. The CDR3 DNA sequence: TGCAGTGCCCCCCGGGGGGCTACTAATGAAAAACTGTTTTTT.

This sequence joins TRBV11-2 and TRBJ2-1, with D possibly matching TRBD1 (5 bases). Trimming took off 5 bases at V and 9 bases at J, with 8 bases between the two ends. This CDR3 contains 11 residues. Germline lookup yields CDR1 SGHAT and CDR2 FQNNGV. This chain's CDR3 is CASSPQGEQFF. The CDR3 coding sequence is TGTGCCAGCAGCCCTCAGGGTGAGCAGTTCTTC.

The chain recombines TRBV4-1 with TRBJ2-4; TRBD1 matches 9 bases. CDR3 length equals 14 residues. The germline V gene has CDR1 MGHRA and CDR2 YSYEKL. Unmatched junction bases numbered 1, after V lost 6 bases and J lost 1 base. The CDR3, as DNA: TGCGCCAGCAGACAGGGGGCCGCCAAAAACATTCAGTACTTC. This encodes CASRQGAAKNIQYF.

The J gene is TRBJ1-5, the V gene TRBV4-1; 11 bases align to TRBD1. V trimming: 5 bases; J trimming: 11 bases; junction bases outside the gene matches: 17. The CDR3 is 17 residues long. Germline CDR1 and CDR2: MGHRA and YSYEKL. For the CDR3, the DNA is TGCGCCAGCAGCGGAGCCGGGACAGGGGGGGTCCAAACGGCCCAGCATTTT. Its translation: CASSGAGTGGVQTAQHF.

A few counts support this clonotype. The gene calls are TRBV2 and TRBJ1-4; 9 bases fit TRBD1. The junction had 10 bases not matched to a gene; V was cut back by 3 bases and J by 2 bases. The germline CDR1 and CDR2 sequences are SNHLY and FYNNEI. The CDR3 sequence is 18 residues long. For the CDR3, the DNA is TGTGCCAGCAGTGACGTAAAGGGACAGGGTTGGACTAATGAAAAACTGTTTTTT. Translation: CASSDVKGQGWTNEKLFF. Full variable domain (missing parts from reference TRBV2 and TRBJ1-4): EPEVTQTPSHQVTQMGQEVILRCVPISNHLYFYWYRQILGQKVEFLVSFYNNEISEKSEIFDDQFSVERPDGSNFTLKIRSTKLEDSAMYFCASSDVKGQGWTNEKLFFGSGTQLSVL.

The chain carries TRBV6-6 and TRBJ2-2, with D perhaps TRBD1 (5 bases). Trimming took 11 bases from V and 8 from J, leaving 9 bases between them. The CDR3 contains 10 residues. CDR1 and CDR2 (germline): MNHNY, SVGAGI (reference sequence). The CDR3 loop reads CACKGGELFF. CDR3 DNA: TGTGCCTGCAAGGGGGGGGAGCTGTTTTTT.

This clonotype was counted many times. The rearrangement joins TRBV29-1 to TRBJ1-1; D remains unclear. Germline values: CDR1 SQVTM, CDR2 ANQGSEA. V was clipped by 3 bases and J by 10 bases, with 9 bases between them. CDR3 length: 10 residues. CDR3 in DNA: TGCAGCGTTGACTCCGGGCTAGCTTTCTTT. Translated, it gives CSVDSGLAFF.

Many counts were recorded for this clonotype. The rearrangement links TRBV29-1 to TRBJ1-5; 7 nucleotides align to TRBD1. The CDR3 covers 13 residues. CDR1 and CDR2 from the germline V gene are SQVTM and ANQGSEA. The J segment lost 2 bases and the V segment lost 6 bases, leaving 4 bases of the junction unmatched. CDR3 sequence: CSVKGQGNQPQHF. The DNA of the CDR3 is TGCAGCGTCAAAGGACAGGGCAATCAGCCCCAGCATTTT.

The CDR3 nucleotides are TGCGCCAGCAGCCAATCGGACTACTTAGCGGAGCTGTTTTTT. Translating gives CASSQSDYLAELFF. This chain joins TRBV4-3 and TRBJ2-2; perhaps TRBD2 as D (6 bases). The CDR3 sequence is 14 residues long. V was clipped by 2 bases and J by 10 bases, with 14 bases between them. Germline-derived CDR1 and CDR2 are LGHNA and YSLEER.

This clonotype was found a few times. The chain recombines TRBV20-1 with TRBJ2-3, with 8 bases identical to TRBD1. Germline V lookup: CDR1 DFQATT, CDR2 SNEGSKA (reference sequence). The CDR3 extends over 15 amino acids. The junction had 3 bases not matched to a gene; V was cut back by 0 bases and J by 1 base. The CDR3 is CSARDETGGTDTQYF. The CDR3 DNA reads as TGCAGTGCTAGAGACGAGACAGGGGGCACAGATACGCAGTATTTT.

This clonotype was counted a single time. Mismatch with germline at one junction end may stem from a read error. J is TRBJ2-1 and V is TRBV12-5; possible D gene TRBD2, 6 bases. CDR3 size: 17 residues. Germline lookup yields CDR1 LGHNT and CDR2 FRNRAP. The DNA of the CDR3 is TGTGTTAGTGGTTTGGTACTGGCGGGAAGCTCCTACAATGAGCAGTCCTTC. Translating gives CVSGLVLAGSSYNEQSF.

The rearrangement uses TRBV9 and TRBJ2-5; tentative D call: TRBD1 (6 bases). V was cut by 3 bases and J by 0 bases, with 12 bases left in between. This CDR3 contains 15 residues. CDR1 and CDR2 (germline): SGDLS, YYNGEE. The CDR3 DNA reads TGTGCCAGCAGCGAGGACAGACTATACCAAGAGACCCAGTACTTC. This gives the protein CASSEDRLYQETQYF.

The chain joins TRBV7-9 to TRBJ2-6, with 11 bases that match TRBD1. Looked up from germline, CDR1 is SEHNR and CDR2 is FQNEAQ (reference sequence). J gave up 6 bases and V 5 bases, and 12 bases lay outside the gene matches. The CDR3 has 18 amino acids. CDR3 residues: CASSPQPGQGEEANVLTF. CDR3 DNA: TGTGCCAGCAGCCCCCAACCGGGACAGGGGGAAGAGGCCAACGTCCTGACTTTC.

This clonotype was seen repeatedly, ten times or more. The J gene is TRBJ2-3, the V gene TRBV7-9; unclear D gene. Deletions cut 5 bases from V and 2 bases from J, with 11 bases between. The CDR3 is 14 residues long. Looked up from germline, CDR1 is SEHNR and CDR2 is FQNEAQ (reference sequence). CDR3 protein: CASSQTTSTDTQYF. Written as DNA, the CDR3 is TGTGCCAGCAGCCAGACCACTTCCACAGATACGCAGTATTTT.

Points on this clonotype: Just one base apart from a much larger clone, this may be a read error. This rearrangement joins TRBV9 to TRBJ2-1; possible D gene TRBD2, 5 bases. This CDR3 contains 16 residues. Germline CDR1 reads SGDLS; CDR2 reads YYNGEE. The V and J ends lost 2 bases and 2 bases respectively, with 14 bases between them. The CDR3 region is CASSVFRGDAYNEQFF. The CDR3 DNA follows: TGTGCCAGCAGCGTTTTCCGGGGAGACGCCTACAATGAGCAGTTCTTC.

This clonotype is a singleton in its sample. A much larger clone lies a single base off, so this may be a read error. The chain employs TRBV5-1 and TRBJ1-3; 8 nucleotides align to TRBD1. Germline lookup yields CDR1 SGHRS and CDR2 YFSETQ. The CDR3 spans 18 residues. CDR3 in DNA: TGCGCCAGCAACTTGTACCGACAGGGGCTTAACTCTGGAAACACCATATATTTT. Protein sequence: CASNLYRQGLNSGNTIYF. Drawing the rest from reference TRBV5-1 and TRBJ1-3, the complete variable domain is KAGVTQTPRYLIKTRGQQVTLSCSPISGHRSVSWYQQTPGQGLQFLFEYFSETQRNKGNFPGRFSGRQFSNSRSEMNVSTLELGDSALYLCASNLYRQGLNSGNTIYFGEGSWLTVV.

The rearrangement uses TRBV12-3 or TRBV12-4 and TRBJ2-5, with D uncertain. This CDR3 region has 12 residues. Trimming stripped 2 bases from V and 5 bases from J, with 6 bases between. The CDR3, as DNA: TGTGCCAGCAGTTTAACCGTCGAGACCCAGTACTTC. Protein product: CASSLTVETQYF.